A single sample gave rise to the 20 T cell receptor beta chains below, sequenced in a study of cytotoxic CD8 clonotypes in ibrutinib-treated CLL. The table came from immunoSEQ multiplex PCR; TCRdb's copy has only in-frame clones and leaves some out. The sample has 300,000 or so clones; 60% to 80% are singletons. The sample here was PBMCs, taken after 36 months of ibrutinib treatment. These receptors all stem from a human donor with chronic lymphocytic leukemia.

This clone has a handful of counts. V usage is TRBV12-5 and J usage is TRBJ2-1, with D perhaps matching TRBD2 (6 bases). The V gene lost 9 bases and the J gene lost 5 bases, with 11 bases spanning the gap. The CDR3 totals 12 residues. The germline CDR1 and CDR2 sequences are LGHNT and FRNRAP. CDR3 coding DNA: TGTGCTAGCCGGAGGGATAACAATGAGCAGTTCTTC. This encodes CASRRDNNEQFF.

The CDR3 here is CASSPVALADEQYF. The CDR3 bases are TGCGCCAGCAGCCCGGTCGCCCTAGCAGACGAGCAGTACTTC. The chain couples TRBV5-1 to TRBJ2-7; D might be TRBD2 (5 bases). The V gene's germline CDR1 is SGHRS and CDR2 YFSETQ. The CDR3 is made up of 14 amino acids. Trimming removed 4 bases from V and 5 bases from J, with 16 bases in between.

This clone was counted a few times. Here the CDR3 DNA reads TGCGCCAGCAGCCAAGTATACAATGAGCAGTTCTTC. Translating gives CASSQVYNEQFF. The gene calls are TRBV4-1 and TRBJ2-1, with D unclear. V dropped 1 base and J dropped 4 bases, with 2 bases sitting between them. Germline V gene data show CDR1 as MGHRA and CDR2 as YSYEKL. The CDR3 is 12 amino acids.

This clone was seen once. The junction departs from germline at one end; a sequencing error may be responsible. CDR3 sequence: CASNEIPQGMNTEAFF. For the CDR3, the DNA is TGTGCCAGCAATGAAATACCGCAGGGCATGAACACTGAAGCTTTCTTT. The chain uses TRBV2 and TRBJ1-1; D is perhaps TRBD1 (5 bases). From germline, CDR1 is SNHLY and CDR2 FYNNEI. The CDR3 extends over 16 amino acids.

The sample holds a few counts of this clone. V is TRBV5-1 and J is TRBJ2-2, with 10 positions matching TRBD2. The CDR3 has 17 amino acids. Trimming cost V 0 bases and J 0 bases; bases outside gene matches: 2. Germline values: CDR1 SGHRS, CDR2 YFSETQ. The DNA of the CDR3 is TGCGCCAGCAGCTTGGAGCTAGCGGGGGCGAACACCGGGGAGCTGTTTTTT. Its protein product is CASSLELAGANTGELFF.

This chain uses TRBV4-1 with TRBJ1-2; weak D call: TRBD1 (6 bases). Germline CDR1 reads MGHRA; CDR2 reads YSYEKL. Deletions cut 0 bases from V and 4 bases from J, with 15 bases between. This CDR3 has 16 amino acids. The CDR3 nucleotides are TGCGCCAGCAGCCAAGATCCCACCGACAGGCCCTATGGCTACACCTTC. Protein product: CASSQDPTDRPYGYTF.

The gene calls are TRBV29-1 and TRBJ1-1, with no clear D. The V end lost 7 bases, the J end lost 1 base, and 10 bases lay between the germline ends. From germline, CDR1 is SQVTM and CDR2 ANQGSEA. The CDR3 loop spans 12 amino acids. The chain's CDR3 is CSAAWWNTEAFF. CDR3 sequence (DNA): TGCAGCGCCGCTTGGTGGAACACTGAAGCTTTCTTT.

The chain is built from TRBV9 and TRBJ1-2; D gene uncertain. The germline gives CDR1 SGDLS, CDR2 YYNGEE. V lost 3 bases and J lost 7, with 4 bases in between. The CDR3 runs 10 residues. The CDR3 region has the DNA TGTGCCAGCAGCGGCCGTGGCTACACCTTC. As protein: CASSGRGYTF.

The chain carries TRBV10-3 and TRBJ2-3; TRBD1 agrees at 7 bases. CDR3 length: 14 amino acids. The germline gives CDR1 ENHRY, CDR2 SYGVKD. V trimming: 5 bases; J trimming: 0 bases; junction bases outside the gene matches: 2. CDR3 DNA: TGTGCCATCAGTACGGGACAGAGCACAGATACGCAGTATTTT. Residues: CAISTGQSTDTQYF.

J is TRBJ2-7 and V is TRBV6-1, with TRBD1 matching 7 bases. There are 12 residues in the CDR3. Losses at the gene ends were 4 bases for V and 9 bases for J; bases not matched to a gene: 6. The germline V gene encodes CDR1 MNHNS and CDR2 SASEGT. The CDR3 nucleotides read TGTGCCAGCAGTGTGACAGGGTCAACGCAGTACTTC. Its translation: CASSVTGSTQYF.

The gene calls are TRBV27 and TRBJ2-5, with a tentative D call TRBD1 (6 bases). The CDR3 has 13 residues. The V end was cut by 8 bases, the J end by 4 bases, with 14 bases between. The germline V gene encodes CDR1 MNHEY and CDR2 SMNVEV (reference sequence). The chain's CDR3 is CASHKQGRETQYF. The CDR3 DNA sequence: TGTGCCAGCCATAAACAGGGACGAGAGACCCAGTACTTC.

This chain connects TRBV6-5 to TRBJ2-3; 10 bases agree with TRBD2. There are 16 residues in the CDR3. Germline V CDR1 and CDR2: MNHEY, SVGAGI. V was pared by 0 bases and J by 1 base, with 1 base of the junction left unmatched. The CDR3 spells CASSYSLAGGTDTQYF. In nucleotides, the CDR3 is TGTGCCAGCAGTTACTCGCTAGCGGGAGGCACAGATACGCAGTATTTT.

This clone was found a few times. CDR3 loop: CASSVGPPGQGAVSGYTF. In nucleotides, the CDR3 is TGTGCCAGCAGCGTAGGTCCCCCGGGACAGGGGGCAGTTAGTGGCTACACCTTC. The chain links TRBV9 to TRBJ1-2, with 12 bases aligning to TRBD1. This CDR3 has 18 amino acids. The V and J ends lost 0 bases and 7 bases, in that order; junction bases with no gene match: 13. The germline gives CDR1 SGDLS, CDR2 YYNGEE.

The chain links TRBV11-2 to TRBJ2-2; D is unresolved. The germline CDR1 and CDR2 sequences are SGHAT and FQNNGV. This CDR3 spans 15 amino acids. Trimming removed 2 bases from V and 4 bases from J, with 11 bases in between. The CDR3 protein is CASSLSRWGTGELFF. CDR3 coding DNA: TGTGCCAGCAGCTTATCCCGCTGGGGCACCGGGGAGCTGTTTTTT.

The table lists this clone with a few counts. The chain has TRBV4-3 and TRBJ2-2; no definite D call. From germline, CDR1 is LGHNA and CDR2 YSLEER. V dropped 0 bases and J dropped 8 bases, with 10 bases sitting between them. The CDR3 sequence is 14 residues long. The DNA for the CDR3 is TGCGCCAGCAGCCAAGATGGTGGTCTAGGGGAGCTGTTTTTT. It codes for CASSQDGGLGELFF.

The chain recombines TRBV9 with TRBJ2-5; possibly TRBD1 for D (7 bases). Trimming took 3 bases from V and 4 from J, leaving 13 bases between them. The germline V gene has CDR1 SGDLS and CDR2 YYNGEE. The CDR3 sequence is 14 residues long. The CDR3 coding sequence is TGTGCCAGCAGCGAAGGAGGGGGCCTAGAGACCCAGTACTTC. As protein: CASSEGGGLETQYF.

The rearrangement links TRBV19 to TRBJ2-5; D ambiguous. V lost 6 bases and J lost 4, with 12 bases in between. Germline V gene data show CDR1 as LNHDA and CDR2 as SQIVND (reference sequence). This CDR3 spans 13 amino acids. CDR3 loop: CASSTGYRETQYF. The CDR3, as DNA: TGTGCCAGTAGCACCGGGTACAGAGAGACCCAGTACTTC.

This sequence joins TRBV15 and TRBJ1-3; D remains ambiguous. Trimming stripped 0 bases from V and 0 bases from J, with 6 bases between. The CDR3 sequence is 15 residues long. Per germline, CDR1 LNHNV and CDR2 YYDKDF (reference sequence). CDR3 bases: TGTGCCACCAGCAGAGACCGGGTCTCTGGAAACACCATATATTTT. It translates to CATSRDRVSGNTIYF.

V usage is TRBV5-1 and J usage is TRBJ2-7, with 7 bases fitting TRBD1. This CDR3 region has 13 residues. V shed 4 bases and J 7 bases; nucleotides not matched to a gene: 8. Germline V gives CDR1 SGHRS, CDR2 YFSETQ. CDR3 sequence: CASSPEGAREQYF. The CDR3 coding sequence is TGCGCCAGCAGCCCTGAGGGGGCCCGGGAGCAGTACTTC.

The chain joins TRBV12-5 to TRBJ1-1; D is perhaps TRBD1 (6 bases). Germline CDR1 is LGHNT and CDR2 is FRNRAP. V was trimmed by 1 base and J by 5 bases, leaving 8 bases between them. The CDR3 covers 13 residues. In nucleotides, the CDR3 is TGTGCTAGTGGTTTGGGACAGGTAACTGAAGCTTTCTTT. This codes for CASGLGQVTEAFF.